The clone carrying this T cell receptor beta chain was observed a single time. The target antigen is unknown. Germline trimming cut 5 bases from V and 7 bases from J; bases unmatched to any gene: 10. CDR1 LGHNA and CDR2 YNFKEQ come from the germline V gene. The CDR3 has 16 residues. Sequenced by immunoSEQ multiplex PCR; TCRdb stores in-frame clones only, minus some. Of 15,000 or so clones in the sample, roughly nine tenths were seen once. This record comes from a study of PD-1 blockade in classical Hodgkin lymphoma. Broader study findings: Reported findings placed baseline TCR diversity lower in newly diagnosed patients (compared with healthy donors).

As to time point: newly diagnosed, previously untreated cHL patient sample. Magnetic negative selection was used to purify CD8+ T cells from thawed PBMCs. This chain joins TRBV4-2 and TRBJ2-1; TRBD2 agrees at 11 bases. This receptor was obtained from a human donor with classical Hodgkin lymphoma. Sequenced material: CD8+ T cells from blood. CDR3 sequence (DNA): TGTGCCAGCAGCTGGGGAGCTAGCGGGAGGCAAAATGAGCAGTTCTTC. Translation: CASSWGASGRQNEQFF.